The rows below give T cell receptor beta chains drawn from one sample of a study of blood T cells in healthy people across ages. A single record per CDR3 protein comes from TCRdb applying MiXCR to the 5' RACE reads. The data contain some 710,000 distinct CDR3 sequences, 22% of them singletons. What was sequenced was blood. Receptor source: a man between 65 and 85 years old in good health. CDR3s leave out the opening cysteine and the closing phenylalanine or tryptophan.

V,CDR3
TRBV29-1,SVEEWGNTIY
TRBV18,ASSPTWETQY
TRBV27,ASRAGLSLGATQY
TRBV12-3/TRBV12-4,ASSPQGTVGEKLF
TRBV29-1,SVVQGGEETQY
TRBV7-2,ASSLAPGYTDEQY
TRBV20-1,SASGGNSNQPQH
TRBV5-1,ASSLPYPAPDTQY
TRBV7-2,ASSLAGSGSWTDTQY
TRBV24-1,ATSERPGVAESHTQY
TRBV6-1,ASSVSGRGDQPQH
TRBV20-1,SASVRGSRNSPLH
TRBV6-6,ASNPLLTTNEKLF
TRBV11-2,ASSLERGSPLH
TRBV27,ASSPNVYNEQF
TRBV20-1,SASVGSATEAF
TRBV20-1,SARLGTAGPGELF
TRBV2,ASSGFAHPNTEAF